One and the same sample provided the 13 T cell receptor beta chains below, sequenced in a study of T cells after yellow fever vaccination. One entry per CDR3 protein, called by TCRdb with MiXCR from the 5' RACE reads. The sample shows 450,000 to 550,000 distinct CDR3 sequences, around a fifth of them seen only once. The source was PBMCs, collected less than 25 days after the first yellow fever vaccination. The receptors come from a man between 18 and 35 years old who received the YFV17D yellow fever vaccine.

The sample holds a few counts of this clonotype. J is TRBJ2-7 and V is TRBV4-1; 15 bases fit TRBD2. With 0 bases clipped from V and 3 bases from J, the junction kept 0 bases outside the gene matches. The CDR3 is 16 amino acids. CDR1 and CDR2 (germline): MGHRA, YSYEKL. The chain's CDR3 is CASSQEGLAGGYEQYF. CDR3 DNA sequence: TGCGCCAGCAGCCAAGAGGGACTAGCGGGGGGCTACGAGCAGTACTTC.

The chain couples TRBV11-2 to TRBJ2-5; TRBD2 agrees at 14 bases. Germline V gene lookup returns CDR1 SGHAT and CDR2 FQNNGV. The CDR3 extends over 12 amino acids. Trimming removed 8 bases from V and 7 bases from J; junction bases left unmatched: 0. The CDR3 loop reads CASGTSGGTQYF. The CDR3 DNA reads TGTGCCAGCGGGACTAGCGGGGGGACCCAGTACTTC.

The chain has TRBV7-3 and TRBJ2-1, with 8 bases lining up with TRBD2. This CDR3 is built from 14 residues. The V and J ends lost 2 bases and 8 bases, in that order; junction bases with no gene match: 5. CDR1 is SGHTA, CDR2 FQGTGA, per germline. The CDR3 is CASSLSGGPDEQFF. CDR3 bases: TGTGCCAGCAGCTTATCGGGGGGGCCGGATGAGCAGTTCTTC.

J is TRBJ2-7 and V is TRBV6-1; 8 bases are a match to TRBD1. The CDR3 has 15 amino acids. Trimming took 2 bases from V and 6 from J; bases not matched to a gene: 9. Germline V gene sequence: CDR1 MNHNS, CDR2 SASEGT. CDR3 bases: TGTGCCAGCAGTGAACGGGTGCAGGGGGCTTCCGAGCAGTACTTC. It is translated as CASSERVQGASEQYF.

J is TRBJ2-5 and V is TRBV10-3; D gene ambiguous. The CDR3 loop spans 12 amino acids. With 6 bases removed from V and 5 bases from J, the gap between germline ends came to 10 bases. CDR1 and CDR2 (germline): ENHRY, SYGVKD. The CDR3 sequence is CAIRGQFETQYF. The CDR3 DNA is TGTGCCATCAGAGGGCAGTTTGAGACCCAGTACTTC.

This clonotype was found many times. This CDR3 reads CASSPSLGRGNGYTF. The CDR3 DNA is TGTGCCAGCAGCCCGTCCCTCGGCAGGGGCAATGGCTACACCTTC. The chain is built from TRBV7-2 and TRBJ1-2, with D possibly matching TRBD1 (6 bases). Germline values: CDR1 SGHTA, CDR2 FQGNSA. The V end lost 5 bases, the J end lost 6 bases, and 19 bases lay between the germline ends. The CDR3 length is 15 residues.

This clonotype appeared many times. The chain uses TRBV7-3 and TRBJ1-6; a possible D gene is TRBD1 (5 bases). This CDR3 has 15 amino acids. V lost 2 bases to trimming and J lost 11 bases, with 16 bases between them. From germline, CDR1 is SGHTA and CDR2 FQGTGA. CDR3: CASSLVGGEGTPLHF. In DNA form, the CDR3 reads TGTGCCAGCAGCTTAGTCGGGGGAGAAGGGACACCCCTCCACTTT.

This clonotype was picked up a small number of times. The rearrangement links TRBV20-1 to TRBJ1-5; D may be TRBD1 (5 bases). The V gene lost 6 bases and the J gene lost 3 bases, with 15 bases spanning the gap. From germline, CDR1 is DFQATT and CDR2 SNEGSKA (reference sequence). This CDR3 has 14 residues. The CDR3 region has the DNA TGCAGTGCAAAGGGGTCAACATTCAATCAGCCCCAGCATTTT. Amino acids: CSAKGSTFNQPQHF.

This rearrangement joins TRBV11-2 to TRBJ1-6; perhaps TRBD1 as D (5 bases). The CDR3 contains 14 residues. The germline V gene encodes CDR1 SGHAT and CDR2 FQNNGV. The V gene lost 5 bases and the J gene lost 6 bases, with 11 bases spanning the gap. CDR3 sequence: CASSPGTFNSPLHF. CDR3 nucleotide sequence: TGTGCCAGCAGCCCCGGGACCTTTAATTCACCCCTCCACTTT.

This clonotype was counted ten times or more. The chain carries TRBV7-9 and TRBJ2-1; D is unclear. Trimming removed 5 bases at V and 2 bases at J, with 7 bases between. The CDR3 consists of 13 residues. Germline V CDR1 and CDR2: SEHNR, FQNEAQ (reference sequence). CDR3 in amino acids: CASSQGTYNEQFF. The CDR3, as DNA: TGTGCCAGCAGCCAAGGGACCTACAATGAGCAGTTCTTC.

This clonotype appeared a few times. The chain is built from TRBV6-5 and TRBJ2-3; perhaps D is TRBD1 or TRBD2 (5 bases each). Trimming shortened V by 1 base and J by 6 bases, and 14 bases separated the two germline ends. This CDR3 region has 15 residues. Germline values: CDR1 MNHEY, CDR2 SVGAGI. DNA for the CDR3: TGTGCCAGCAGTTACTATTTGGGGGTCCTTGATACGCAGTATTTT. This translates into CASSYYLGVLDTQYF.

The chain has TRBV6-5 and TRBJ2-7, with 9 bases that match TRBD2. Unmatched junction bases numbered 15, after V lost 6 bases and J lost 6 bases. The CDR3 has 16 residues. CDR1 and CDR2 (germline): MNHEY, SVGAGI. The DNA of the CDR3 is TGTGCCAGCAGCCCCACCGGGACTAGCCTTAGTTCCGAGCAGTACGTC. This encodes CASSPTGTSLSSEQYV.

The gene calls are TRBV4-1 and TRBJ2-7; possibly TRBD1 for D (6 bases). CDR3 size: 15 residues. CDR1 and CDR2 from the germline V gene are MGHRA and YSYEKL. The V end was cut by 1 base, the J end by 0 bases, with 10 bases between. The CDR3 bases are TGCGCCAGCAGCCAAGGGGCAGGGGACTCCTACGAGCAGTACGTC. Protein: CASSQGAGDSYEQYV.